This T cell receptor beta chain was sequenced for a study of T cell responses to AZD1222 COVID-19 vaccine. Clones were sequenced by immunoSEQ multiplex PCR, and TCRdb holds only the in-frame ones, with some missing. Listed are over 140,000 clones; approximately 2% falls within the top ten. The sequence was obtained from an adult in good health. Source material: peripheral blood.

The CDR3 region has the DNA TGTGCCAGCAGTCCCCAAGGGGGGGGGCACGAAAAACTGTTTTTT. As protein: CASSPQGGGHEKLFF. The gene calls are TRBV6-5 and TRBJ1-4; possibly TRBD1 for D (6 bases). CDR1 is MNHEY, CDR2 SVGAGI, per germline. The V end lost 5 bases, the J end lost 8 bases, and 18 bases lay between the germline ends. The CDR3 covers 15 residues.